The present T cell receptor beta chain was sequenced within a study of T-cell memory formation after mild COVID-19 (dated by TCRdb to the early 2020s). Turning to the overall study: TCR sequence clusters from the two donors were largely donor specific. T-cell clones expanding and contracting after mild COVID-19 in two donors were tracked by longitudinal TCRalpha and TCRbeta repertoire sequencing. The cohort was made up of two young adult volunteers, one female and one male, who were previously healthy.

Ficoll-Paque density gradient centrifugation was used to isolate PBMCs. V is shortened by 1 base, J by 8 bases, and the region joining them spans 11 bases. Including the terminal cysteine and phenylalanine, the CDR3 comprises 13 residues. Left in the record is the CDR3 DNA by itself, 39 bases read in frame from the first base. This clonotype occurred a few times. The target of this receptor is not known. The input lacks base qualities; no much larger clone sits a single base away. Sequenced using an Illumina NovaSeq 6000. Using 5'RACE with constant-segment primers, TCRalpha and TCRbeta cDNA libraries were constructed, with sample barcodes and unique molecular identifiers added in the process. RNA was extracted from every sample with Trizol reagent. Amplification of the libraries took two PCR steps, and the second step added a second sample barcode plus Illumina TruSeq adapters. Sequencing of libraries was performed on an Illumina NovaSeq with 2 x 150 bp paired-end reads. On the authors' methods: With migec v1.2.7, reads were demultiplexed and then collapsed into UMI-guided consensus sequences. Using mixcr v2.1.11, the UMI consensuses were aligned to TRA and TRB V and J templates and assembled into clonotypes. A clonotype was counted as expanded or contracted only when both edgeR and NoisET called the clonotype significant, with the noise models trained on biological replicates. For edgeR calls, the cutoffs were a false discovery rate-adjusted p below 0.01 and a log2 fold-change threshold of 1. As an exploratory analysis of dynamics, PCA with hierarchical clustering was applied to max-normalized trajectories of the 1000 most abundant clonotypes. Each responding clone was given a CD4 or CD8 phenotype based on the CD4+ and CD8+ repertoires, which had been sequenced separately. In TCRdb, the public reads were trimmed at Q25 with fastp and aligned with MiXCR, with productive beta chains retained. Merged by CDR3 protein, the rows form single entries marked with the most common genes and DNA. The V and J calls and clone size come from TCRdb's table, not from the authors' own analysis. Here the sample has 110,000 or so distinct CDR3 sequences; approximately 22% occur a single time. Of the sample, around 41% is held by the ten largest clones.

Overall study results and their limits: The study covered only two mild cases, and larger cohorts including severe cases with pre-infection samples were considered necessary. Some responding clones were detected in pre-infection memory, suggesting pre-existing cross-reactive memory T cells joined the SARS-CoV-2 response. Clones contracting from day 15 to 85 had balanced CD4/CD8 phenotypes, while a second wave expanding from day 15 to 37 was biased towards CD4+. Contracting CD4+ clones turned up mainly in the CM and EM memory subsets, whereas EMRA was where CD8+ clones were enriched. Whether the second-wave clones peaking on day 37 were SARS-CoV-2 specific was not confirmed.

This sequence originates from a man aged 18 to 35 who had mild COVID-19 (a few samples of this study predate the infection). The sample titles of this study are shuffled in the database, so cell type and time point are left out; the donor was told from shared clones. Material for sequencing was PBMCs or a T cell subset sorted from them (not recorded which). The chain uses TRBV12-3 or TRBV12-4 and TRBJ1-2; the D gene is not confidently resolved. The CDR3: CASSLGEAYGYTF. At the DNA level, the sequence is TGTGCCAGCAGTTTAGGTGAAGCTTACGGCTACACCTTC.